Below are 20 T cell receptor beta chains sequenced from a single sample in a study of cytomegalovirus exposure and HLA in healthy donors. Only in-frame clones appear in the TCRdb table, and some are missing; sequencing was by immunoSEQ multiplex PCR. The profile shows approximately 99,000 clones, approximately 86% of them singletons. Sequencing used PBMCs. Every receptor here comes from a woman aged 18 to 35 in good health and CMV-seronegative.

This chain uses TRBV7-3 with TRBJ1-2, with D perhaps TRBD1 (5 bases). Germline V gives CDR1 SGHTA, CDR2 FQGTGA. The CDR3 is 17 residues long. V was cut by 2 bases and J by 4 bases, with 20 bases left in between. The CDR3 spells CASSLQDRAGRGYGYTF. The CDR3, as DNA: TGTGCCAGCAGCTTACAGGATCGGGCGGGGCGCGGCTATGGCTACACCTTC.

The rearrangement uses TRBV4-1 and TRBJ2-1, with 15 bases aligning to TRBD2. The germline V gene has CDR1 MGHRA and CDR2 YSYEKL. J was trimmed by 9 bases and V by 4 bases; bases with no gene match: 4. This CDR3 spans 15 amino acids. The CDR3 is CASSRGLAGGAEQFF. In DNA, the CDR3 is TGCGCCAGCAGCCGCGGACTAGCGGGGGGGGCTGAGCAGTTCTTC.

This sequence joins TRBV27 and TRBJ2-1; D might be TRBD1 (5 bases). This CDR3 has 14 residues. Germline V lookup: CDR1 MNHEY, CDR2 SMNVEV (reference sequence). V lost 5 bases and J 5 bases, leaving 13 bases between the germline ends. The DNA for the CDR3 is TGTGCCAGCAGTATAAGGACATACCACAATGAGCAGTTCTTC. Translation: CASSIRTYHNEQFF.

This rearrangement joins TRBV7-2 to TRBJ2-1; D gene uncertain. Germline V gene lookup returns CDR1 SGHTA and CDR2 FQGNSA. Trimming removed 1 base at V and 10 bases at J, with 8 bases between. This CDR3 comprises 12 residues. CDR3 DNA: TGTGCCAGCAGCTTAGTCTCCCAGGAGCAGTTCTTC. Encoded protein: CASSLVSQEQFF. The full variable domain, completed using reference TRBV7-2 and TRBJ2-1, is GAGVSQSPSNKVTEKGKDVELRCDPISGHTALYWYRQSLGQGLEFLIYFQGNSAPDKSGLPSDRFSAERTGGSVSTLTIQRTQQEDSAVYLCASSLVSQEQFFGPGTRLTVL.

The J gene is TRBJ2-3, the V gene TRBV9, with D unresolved. The CDR3 sequence is 13 residues long. Deletions cut 2 bases from V and 6 bases from J, with 10 bases between. Per germline, CDR1 SGDLS and CDR2 YYNGEE. CDR3 in amino acids: CASSVRPADTQYF. The CDR3 DNA follows: TGTGCCAGCAGCGTGAGGCCCGCGGATACGCAGTATTTT.

J is TRBJ2-2 and V is TRBV6-1, with 12 bases fitting TRBD1. Germline CDR1 MNHNS, CDR2 SASEGT. This CDR3 contains 15 residues. The V gene end was trimmed by 9 bases and the J gene end by 1 base; junction bases not matched to a gene: 3. CDR3 DNA: TGTGCCAGTGGGACAGGGGGCATGAACACCGGGGAGCTGTTTTTT. Amino acids: CASGTGGMNTGELFF.

This sequence joins TRBV27 and TRBJ1-1; TRBD1 agrees at 7 bases. V dropped 6 bases and J dropped 4; count of bases not matched to a gene: 5. The length of the CDR3 is 13 residues. The germline gives CDR1 MNHEY, CDR2 SMNVEV (reference sequence). In DNA form, the CDR3 reads TGTGCCAGCAGGGCAGGGGGTGGCACTGAAGCTTTCTTT. It specifies CASRAGGGTEAFF.

This chain uses TRBV27 with TRBJ2-7, with TRBD1 identical over 9 bases. V was pared by 6 bases and J by 3 bases, with 12 bases of the junction left unmatched. Germline V lookup: CDR1 MNHEY, CDR2 SMNVEV (reference sequence). The CDR3 has 16 amino acids. CDR3 bases: TGTGCCAGCAGCCAAGGAGGCGGGACAGGGTTCTACGAGCAGTACTTC. It yields the protein CASSQGGGTGFYEQYF.

The V and J genes are TRBV5-4 and TRBJ1-2, with D perhaps matching TRBD1 (6 bases). The CDR3 sequence is 14 residues long. V dropped 3 bases and J dropped 7 bases, with 16 bases sitting between them. Germline-derived CDR1 and CDR2 are SGHNT and YYREEE (reference sequence). The CDR3 reads CASSSGGGPGGYTF. CDR3 nucleotides: TGTGCCAGCAGCTCGGGGGGGGGCCCCGGTGGCTACACCTTC.

This clone was seen a single time. This rearrangement joins TRBV19 to TRBJ2-7; D call uncertain. V was trimmed by 2 bases and J by 5 bases, leaving 10 bases between them. There are 13 residues in the CDR3. Germline loops: CDR1 LNHDA, CDR2 SQIVND (reference sequence). The CDR3 region is CASSISSVHEQYF. CDR3 nucleotide sequence: TGTGCCAGTAGTATATCTTCGGTCCACGAGCAGTACTTC. Drawing the rest from reference TRBV19 and TRBJ2-7, the complete variable domain is DGGITQSPKYLFRKEGQNVTLSCEQNLNHDAMYWYRQDPGQGLRLIYYSQIVNDFQKGDIAEGYSVSREKKESFPLTVTSAQKNPTAFYLCASSISSVHEQYFGPGTRLTVT.

This clone was observed once. The chain is built from TRBV10-2 and TRBJ1-6; 9 nucleotides match TRBD1. Germline CDR1 reads WSHSY; CDR2 reads SAAADI. J was trimmed by 6 bases and V by 5 bases; bases with no gene match: 5. The CDR3 extends over 15 amino acids. In DNA, the CDR3 is TGCGCCAGCAGTTCCCGGGACAGGGTTAATTCACCCCTCCACTTT. As protein: CASSSRDRVNSPLHF.

The rearrangement uses TRBV21-1 and TRBJ1-2; the table calls TRBD1, which could not be checked here. TRBV21-1 represents a pseudogene. The CDR3 is 16 amino acids. The DNA of the CDR3 is TGTGCCAGCACTACGACCCGGACAGGGCTTAACTATGGCTACACCTTC. Residues: CASTTTRTGLNYGYTF.

V and J are TRBV6-5 and TRBJ1-5; a possible D gene is TRBD1 (6 bases). Germline V gene sequence: CDR1 MNHEY, CDR2 SVGAGI. This CDR3 is 15 amino acids long. Between the trimmed V and J ends, which lost 5 bases and 2 bases, there was a span of 13 bases. The CDR3 protein is CASSQNPGGNQPQHF. For the CDR3, the DNA is TGTGCCAGCAGTCAAAATCCAGGGGGCAATCAGCCCCAGCATTTT.

The V gene is TRBV5-4, the J gene TRBJ2-7; 7 bases fit TRBD1. The germline V gene has CDR1 SGHNT and CDR2 YYREEE (reference sequence). The CDR3 contains 14 residues. V lost 4 bases and J lost 1; bases outside the gene matches: 5. CDR3 in amino acids: CASSGRGPSYEQYF. CDR3 in DNA: TGTGCCAGCAGCGGAAGGGGGCCTTCCTACGAGCAGTACTTC.

The chain links TRBV7-9 to TRBJ2-1; 8 positions agree with TRBD2. Looked up from germline, CDR1 is SEHNR and CDR2 is FQNEAQ (reference sequence). Losses at the gene ends were 5 bases for V and 4 bases for J; bases not matched to a gene: 10. CDR3 length: 16 residues. DNA of the CDR3: TGTGCCAGCAGCCTAGGGCGGGGGGCCGGTTACAATGAGCAGTTCTTC. Translated, it gives CASSLGRGAGYNEQFF.

The rearrangement joins TRBV6-1 to TRBJ1-1; D is possibly TRBD1 (6 bases). The CDR3 runs 16 residues. Germline CDR1 is MNHNS and CDR2 is SASEGT. Trimming removed 4 bases at V and 4 bases at J, with 19 bases between. CDR3 nucleotides: TGTGCCAGCAGTGTCCCCCAAAGGGGGTTCAGCACTGAAGCTTTCTTT. The encoded protein is CASSVPQRGFSTEAFF.

The gene calls are TRBV6-1 and TRBJ2-7; 12 nucleotides line up with TRBD1. Germline V gives CDR1 MNHNS, CDR2 SASEGT. With V trimmed by 2 bases and J by 3 bases, 8 bases remained unmatched. This CDR3 is 17 amino acids long. The CDR3 DNA follows: TGTGCCAGCAGTGAAAGACGGGACAGGGGGCGCGGCTACGAGCAGTACTTC. It specifies CASSERRDRGRGYEQYF.

This rearrangement joins TRBV2 to TRBJ2-7, with D possibly matching TRBD2 (5 bases). This CDR3 has 13 residues. CDR1 is SNHLY, CDR2 FYNNEI, per germline. Deletions cut 4 bases from V and 2 bases from J, with 9 bases between. The CDR3 reads CASSVGRAYEQYF. The CDR3 bases are TGTGCCAGCAGTGTGGGGAGAGCCTACGAGCAGTACTTC. The full variable domain, its missing parts supplied by reference TRBV2 and TRBJ2-7, is EPEVTQTPSHQVTQMGQEVILRCVPISNHLYFYWYRQILGQKVEFLVSFYNNEISEKSEIFDDQFSVERPDGSNFTLKIRSTKLEDSAMYFCASSVGRAYEQYFGPGTRLTVT.

The chain has TRBV11-2 and TRBJ1-1, with 10 bases that match TRBD1. The ends lost 4 bases at V and 4 bases at J; junction bases unmatched: 3. The CDR3 has 14 residues. Germline-derived CDR1 and CDR2 are SGHAT and FQNNGV. The CDR3 bases are TGTGCCAGCAGCTGGGGACAGGGGACCACTGAAGCTTTCTTT. Residues: CASSWGQGTTEAFF.

The J gene is TRBJ1-2, the V gene TRBV30; TRBD1 matches 9 bases. CDR3 size: 15 residues. V trimming: 5 bases; J trimming: 4 bases; junction bases outside the gene matches: 11. Germline V gene sequence: CDR1 GTSNPN, CDR2 SVGIG (reference sequence). The CDR3 DNA reads as TGTGCCTGGCAGGAAGGGGACAGGGAAATCTATGGCTACACCTTC. The encoded protein is CAWQEGDREIYGYTF. Complete variable domain (other parts from reference TRBV30 and TRBJ1-2): SQTIHQWPATLVQPVGSPLSLECTVEGTSNPNLYWYRQAAGRGLQLLFYSVGIGQISSEVPQNLSASRPQDRQFILSSKKLLLSDSGFYLCAWQEGDREIYGYTFGSGTRLTVV.